The present T cell receptor (beta chain) was sequenced within a study of cytomegalovirus exposure and HLA in healthy donors. This table comes from immunoSEQ multiplex PCR, and its TCRdb copy is limited to in-frame clones, with some not included. The data contain about 130,000 clones, approximately 92% of them seen just once; the ten biggest clones take up around 1.2%. Details on this clone: What it recognizes is unknown.

Study-wide results and caveats: It was reported that the classifier diagnosed cytomegalovirus status with high specificity and sensitivity in both the original and validation cohorts. The CMV antigen specificity of a few CMV-associated chains was confirmed through in vitro analysis. Cytomegalovirus association was listed for about 180 TCR beta chains.

CDR1 SGHDN and CDR2 FVKESK come from the germline V gene. This CDR3 contains 13 residues. V was shortened by 4 bases and J by 4 bases, with 10 bases between the two germline ends. The receptor comes from a young woman in good health and CMV-seronegative. This chain connects TRBV14 to TRBJ1-1; no definite D call. Sequenced: PBMCs. The CDR3 DNA follows: TGTGCCAGCAGCCTGTACGGCGGCACTGAAGCTTTCTTT. Translation gives CASSLYGGTEAFF.